This T cell receptor (beta chain) originates from a study of regulatory T cells in long-lasting Graves disease. Study-level background: Patients with persistent Graves' disease had over 5 years of antithyroid drugs and persistent TSH receptor antibodies. Whole-study findings and limits: Persistent patients had more shared public clonotypes (under 3,000) than new patients (just over 950). Preferential use of TRBV28, TRBJ1-2 and TRBJ2-5 was seen in persistent disease. Lower TCR diversity characterized persistent Graves' patients relative to newly diagnosed patients.

Building of the TCR beta libraries involved iRepertoire HTBI primers and Arm-PCR of CDR3 regions. TCRdb used MiXCR to reprocess the multiplex PCR reads, holding one entry per CDR3 protein. Of 300,000 to 350,000 distinct CDR3 sequences in the sample, around 20% were seen once. Deletions cut 10 bases from V and 0 bases from J, with 18 bases between. CDR3 length: 15 amino acids. In germline, CDR1 is MDHEN, CDR2 SYDVKM. At least ten counts were recorded for this clonotype. The antigen is unknown. Specified time point: persistent/refractory GD, antithyroid drugs over 5 years with positive TRAb. Extracted RNA from PBMCs served as the source of the TCR library.

The gene calls are TRBV28 and TRBJ1-1; D not resolved. The sequences come from peripheral blood mononuclear cells (PBMCs), collected when the disease was refractory, from a patient treated with antithyroid drugs. The source is a female donor with Graves disease. The CDR3 here is CATLMPGPMNTEAFF. CDR3 nucleotide sequence: TGTGCCACTCTAATGCCGGGCCCTATGAACACTGAAGCTTTCTTT.